Each of the 27 T cell receptor beta chains below was sequenced from the same sample in a study of shared clonotypes between healthy human individuals. TCRdb keeps only in-frame clones here, not all; method: immunoSEQ multiplex PCR. The sample includes around 690,000 clones, about nine tenths of them seen just once. Sample: memory CD8+ T cells from PBMCs. Sample subset: CD45RO+ cells pooled with CCR7-negative TemRA cells. Receptor source: a man aged 18 to 30 in good health. Some clones in this sample may be carry-over from other donors' samples.

V usage is TRBV9 and J usage is TRBJ2-3; D possibly corresponds to TRBD2 (6 bases). Germline assignment: CDR1 SGDLS and CDR2 YYNGEE. The V end was cut by 0 bases, the J end by 4 bases, with 15 bases between. This CDR3 is built from 16 residues. CDR3 region: CASSVAGGGAADTQYF. CDR3 sequence (DNA): TGTGCCAGCAGCGTAGCTGGGGGAGGAGCGGCAGATACGCAGTATTTT. Drawing the rest from reference TRBV9 and TRBJ2-3, the complete variable domain is DSGVTQTPKHLITATGQRVTLRCSPRSGDLSVYWYQQSLDQGLQFLIQYYNGEERAKGNILERFSAQQFPDLHSELNLSSLELGDSALYFCASSVAGGGAADTQYFGPGTRLTVL.

This chain links TRBV13 with TRBJ2-3, with a possible D match to TRBD2 (6 bases). The CDR3 runs to 15 residues. Trimming took 2 bases from V and 2 from J, leaving 11 bases between them. Looked up from germline, CDR1 is PRHDT and CDR2 is FYEKMQ (reference sequence). The CDR3 DNA reads TGTGCCAGCAGCTTACGCGGGGAATACACAGATACGCAGTATTTT. Its protein is CASSLRGEYTDTQYF.

The table lists this clone with many counts. V and J are TRBV30 and TRBJ1-2; D not resolved. Trimming pared 5 bases from V and 8 bases from J, leaving 12 bases between. CDR1 is GTSNPN, CDR2 SVGIG, per germline (reference sequence). The CDR3 is 11 residues long. The CDR3 DNA sequence: TGTGCCTGGGAGCACAATGGAGGCTACACCTTC. It translates to CAWEHNGGYTF.

The gene calls are TRBV13 and TRBJ2-7; D may be TRBD1 (6 bases). Germline CDR1 reads PRHDT; CDR2 reads FYEKMQ (reference sequence). CDR3 length equals 18 residues. The V end lost 4 bases, the J end lost 4 bases, and 26 bases lay between the germline ends. The CDR3 DNA reads as TGTGCCAGCAGCTCAGAGGGGGTAGGCGCGAAGGGCACTTACGAGCAGTACTTC. It codes for CASSSEGVGAKGTYEQYF.

V is TRBV9 and J is TRBJ1-2; TRBD1 aligns across 8 bases. The germline V gene has CDR1 SGDLS and CDR2 YYNGEE. Losses at the gene ends were 7 bases for V and 4 bases for J; bases not matched to a gene: 6. The CDR3 is 13 residues long. This CDR3 is CASHGQGPYGYTF. The CDR3 region has the DNA TGTGCCAGCCACGGACAGGGACCCTATGGCTACACCTTC.

The V gene is TRBV19, the J gene TRBJ1-5; D is unclear. Trimming left V 2 bases short and J 5 bases short, with 13 bases between. CDR1 and CDR2 from the germline V gene are LNHDA and SQIVND (reference sequence). CDR3 length equals 15 residues. The CDR3 loop is CASSIRMRGDQPQHF. In DNA form, the CDR3 reads TGTGCCAGTAGTATAAGGATGCGGGGTGATCAGCCCCAGCATTTT.

V usage is TRBV27 and J usage is TRBJ1-1; D ambiguous. Looked up from germline, CDR1 is MNHEY and CDR2 is SMNVEV (reference sequence). Between the trimmed V and J ends, which lost 0 bases and 0 bases, there was a span of 14 bases. CDR3 length: 17 residues. CDR3 loop: CASSLSRREVMNTEAFF. The DNA for the CDR3 is TGTGCCAGCAGTTTATCGAGGCGGGAAGTCATGAACACTGAAGCTTTCTTT.

V and J are TRBV6-5 and TRBJ2-3; D gene uncertain. The germline V gene has CDR1 MNHEY and CDR2 SVGAGI. Trimming cost V 4 bases and J 3 bases, with 8 bases left between them. The CDR3 spans 13 residues. CDR3 loop: CASSSRGTDTQYF. The CDR3 nucleotides read TGTGCCAGCAGTTCCCGAGGAACAGATACGCAGTATTTT.

This clone was detected once. The rearrangement links TRBV14 to TRBJ2-7; D gene ambiguous. The CDR3 has 14 residues. Germline V gives CDR1 SGHDN, CDR2 FVKESK. Trimming stripped 4 bases from V and 0 bases from J, with 10 bases between. CDR3 nucleotides: TGTGCCAGCAGCCCGGCCGGAATCTCCTACGAGCAGTACTTC. It is translated as CASSPAGISYEQYF.

The chain uses TRBV6-5 and TRBJ2-1; D not resolved. V was clipped by 0 bases and J by 8 bases, with 8 bases between them. The CDR3 is made up of 13 amino acids. Germline loops: CDR1 MNHEY, CDR2 SVGAGI. CDR3 coding DNA: TGTGCCAGCAGTTACTCTCGGGTGCATGAGCAGTTCTTC. As protein: CASSYSRVHEQFF.

The rearrangement links TRBV28 to TRBJ2-7; 11 bases line up with TRBD1. The CDR3 loop spans 16 amino acids. Germline V gene sequence: CDR1 MDHEN, CDR2 SYDVKM. Germline trimming cut 2 bases from V and 4 bases from J; bases unmatched to any gene: 7. The CDR3 here is CASSLPSGTGGYEQYF. DNA for the CDR3: TGTGCCAGCAGTTTACCGAGCGGGACAGGGGGGTACGAGCAGTACTTC.

J is TRBJ2-2 and V is TRBV7-9, with 7 bases lining up with TRBD2. J was trimmed by 4 bases and V by 5 bases; bases with no gene match: 4. CDR1 is SEHNR and CDR2 is FQNEAQ in the germline V gene (reference sequence). The CDR3 runs to 14 residues. The DNA for the CDR3 is TGTGCCAGCAGCAACCGGGAGGCCACCGGGGAGCTGTTTTTT. Translating gives CASSNREATGELFF.

The rearrangement uses TRBV28 and TRBJ2-7; 8 nucleotides match TRBD1. Germline V gives CDR1 MDHEN, CDR2 SYDVKM. V lost 5 bases to trimming and J lost 2 bases; unmatched junction nucleotides: 5. The CDR3 is 14 amino acids. The CDR3 DNA reads as TGTGCCAGCAGTCGGACAGGGAGGACCTACGAGCAGTACTTC. Translated, it gives CASSRTGRTYEQYF.

This chain uses TRBV7-9 with TRBJ1-5; D remains ambiguous. V shed 3 bases and J shed 7 bases, with 13 bases lying between them. The CDR3 consists of 14 residues. Germline V gene lookup returns CDR1 SEHNR and CDR2 FQNEAQ (reference sequence). Here the CDR3 reads CASSFASGEQPQHF. CDR3 nucleotide sequence: TGTGCCAGCAGCTTCGCGTCGGGAGAGCAGCCCCAGCATTTT.

This clone was detected once. Other DNA sequences within the sample encode an identical CDR3. The rearrangement uses TRBV27 and TRBJ2-1; TRBD2 is a possible D gene (5 bases). The CDR3 runs to 11 residues. CDR1 MNHEY and CDR2 SMNVEV come from the germline V gene (reference sequence). Trimming took 3 bases from V and 9 from J, leaving 6 bases between them. The CDR3 loop is CASSFGGEQFF. CDR3 nucleotides: TGTGCCAGCAGTTTCGGAGGTGAGCAGTTCTTC.

This clone was seen a single time. The chain is built from TRBV27 and TRBJ2-2, with D tentatively TRBD1 or TRBD2 (5 bases each). CDR1 is MNHEY and CDR2 is SMNVEV in the germline V gene (reference sequence). V was cut by 5 bases and J by 7 bases, with 17 bases left in between. The CDR3 is 15 amino acids. CDR3: CASSPTGTGLGELFF. The CDR3 DNA reads as TGTGCCAGCAGTCCCACAGGAACAGGACTCGGGGAGCTGTTTTTT.

V is TRBV11-2 and J is TRBJ1-2; the D is unclear. The germline V gene encodes CDR1 SGHAT and CDR2 FQNNGV. This CDR3 has 16 amino acids. The V end was cut by 4 bases, the J end by 4 bases, with 19 bases between. CDR3 sequence (DNA): TGTGCCAGCAGCTCCGAGCTAATTGGGGTTCCCTATGGCTACACCTTC. This sequence encodes CASSSELIGVPYGYTF.

The V and J genes are TRBV5-1 and TRBJ2-7; TRBD1 agrees at 7 bases. Germline values: CDR1 SGHRS, CDR2 YFSETQ. V lost 2 bases, J lost 2 bases, and 16 bases stayed unmatched. The CDR3 is made up of 18 amino acids. CDR3 sequence: CASSLNPKTGKKTYEQYF. CDR3 in DNA: TGCGCCAGCAGCTTAAACCCTAAGACAGGGAAGAAAACCTACGAGCAGTACTTC.

The J gene is TRBJ1-3, the V gene TRBV29-1, with 8 bases lining up with TRBD1. The CDR3 totals 13 residues. Unmatched junction bases numbered 3, after V lost 6 bases and J lost 2 bases. In germline, CDR1 is SQVTM, CDR2 ANQGSEA. CDR3 coding DNA: TGCAGCGTACTACAGGGGGCTGGAAACACCATATATTTT. It codes for CSVLQGAGNTIYF.

This chain links TRBV7-9 with TRBJ2-3, with 13 nucleotides matching TRBD2. V shed 3 bases and J 4 bases; nucleotides not matched to a gene: 4. Germline-derived CDR1 and CDR2 are SEHNR and FQNEAQ (reference sequence). This CDR3 has 16 residues. CDR3 sequence reads: CASSLRTSGSSDTQYF. The CDR3 bases are TGTGCCAGCAGCTTGCGGACTAGCGGGAGTTCAGATACGCAGTATTTT.

The V gene is TRBV27, the J gene TRBJ2-1; D gene unclear. The CDR3 covers 14 residues. Germline CDR1 and CDR2: MNHEY and SMNVEV (reference sequence). V was trimmed by 6 bases and J by 4 bases, leaving 13 bases between them. CDR3 sequence reads: CASSPGRKYNEQFF. CDR3 sequence (DNA): TGTGCCAGCAGCCCAGGACGCAAGTACAATGAGCAGTTCTTC.

The gene calls are TRBV7-2 and TRBJ2-2; TRBD2 agrees at 11 bases. The CDR3 consists of 16 residues. Germline CDR1 SGHTA, CDR2 FQGNSA. J gave up 7 bases and V 3 bases, and 7 bases lay outside the gene matches. DNA of the CDR3: TGTGCCAGCAGCTTTAGCGGGAGGGCCCTCGGCGGGGAGCTGTTTTTT. Its translation is CASSFSGRALGGELFF. Together with reference TRBV7-2 and TRBJ2-2, the CDR3 gives the full variable domain: GAGVSQSPSNKVTEKGKDVELRCDPISGHTALYWYRQSLGQGLEFLIYFQGNSAPDKSGLPSDRFSAERTGGSVSTLTIQRTQQEDSAVYLCASSFSGRALGGELFFGEGSRLTVL.

The chain couples TRBV28 to TRBJ1-1, with D unclear. From germline, CDR1 is MDHEN and CDR2 SYDVKM. The CDR3 covers 15 residues. The V and J ends lost 3 bases and 1 base respectively, with 12 bases between them. This chain's CDR3 is CASSLGFLENTEAFF. The CDR3 nucleotides read TGTGCCAGCAGTTTGGGCTTTTTAGAGAACACTGAAGCTTTCTTT. Combining the CDR3 with reference TRBV28 and TRBJ1-1 gives the whole variable domain DVKVTQSSRYLVKRTGEKVFLECVQDMDHENMFWYRQDPGLGLRLIYFSYDVKMKEKGDIPEGYSVSREKKERFSLILESASTNQTSMYLCASSLGFLENTEAFFGQGTRLTVV.

The chain links TRBV7-8 to TRBJ2-7; D is possibly TRBD2 (6 bases). Germline lookup yields CDR1 SGHVS and CDR2 FQNEAQ. This CDR3 is 16 amino acids long. Between the trimmed V and J ends, which lost 5 bases and 3 bases, there was a span of 20 bases. The CDR3 loop is CASSPGLTGYGYEQYF. CDR3 in DNA: TGTGCCAGCAGCCCGGGACTCACCGGTTACGGCTACGAGCAGTACTTC.

The J gene is TRBJ1-2, the V gene TRBV27, with TRBD1 matching 11 bases. Germline lookup yields CDR1 MNHEY and CDR2 SMNVEV (reference sequence). CDR3 length: 14 amino acids. V dropped 5 bases and J dropped 6; count of bases not matched to a gene: 5. The DNA of the CDR3 is TGTGCCAGCAGTATACTGGGACAGGGGGATGGCTACACCTTC. It translates to CASSILGQGDGYTF.

The rearrangement links TRBV2 to TRBJ2-7, with 11 bases identical to TRBD2. CDR1 and CDR2 from the germline V gene are SNHLY and FYNNEI. This CDR3 spans 15 amino acids. The V gene end was trimmed by 6 bases and the J gene end by 2 bases; junction bases not matched to a gene: 6. CDR3 in DNA: TGTGCCAGCAGGGAGGGACTAGCGGCAACCTACGAGCAGTACTTC. Its translation is CASREGLAATYEQYF.

The chain links TRBV21-1 to TRBJ2-6; TRBD1, the D gene given by the table, was not confirmed from the DNA. TRBV21-1 is deemed a pseudogene. The CDR3 is made up of 23 amino acids. CDR3 amino acids: CASSKNRLRLDRVLISGANVLTF. For the CDR3, the DNA is TGTGCCAGCAGCAAAAATCGGTTGAGATTGGACAGGGTACTAATCTCTGGGGCCAACGTCCTGACTTTC.